These T cell receptor beta chains were read from a single sample in a study of beta chain features in type 1 diabetes. Method: immunoSEQ multiplex PCR; TCRdb's copy keeps in-frame clones and lacks some. The profile shows approximately 470,000 clones, 25% to 35% of them singletons. The sample taken for sequencing was naive CD4+ T cells from blood. These TCRs come from a man aged 18 to 29 in good health. Each CDR3 is given with its conserved first and last residue. Fields, in order: D gene, V gene, clone size, J gene, CDR3 protein, CDR3 DNA. A D gene is named only where the DNA matches it firmly. The size of a clone is reported for some rows only, either as once, few or many, or as a class for expanded clones.

>NA|TRBV6-1|NA|TRBJ2-5
CASSERVEIAQYF
TGTGCCAGCAGTGAAAGGGTAGAAATAGCCCAGTACTTC
>NA|TRBV19|NA|TRBJ2-5
CASSIDRAPVTQYF
TGTGCCAGTAGTATAGACCGCGCGCCGGTGACCCAGTACTTC
>NA|TRBV13|NA|TRBJ2-5
CASSSSRSVETQYF
TGTGCCAGCAGCAGCAGTAGAAGCGTGGAGACCCAGTACTTC
>TRBD2|TRBV11-1|few|TRBJ2-1
CASSLAGSEQFF
TGTGCCAGCAGCCTAGCGGGAAGTGAGCAGTTCTTC
>NA|TRBV5-1|NA|TRBJ2-7
CASRHRSSYEQYF
TGCGCCAGCAGACATAGGAGCTCCTACGAGCAGTACTTC
>NA|TRBV30|few|TRBJ1-5
CAWSSIRDNQPQHF
TGTGCCTGGAGTTCCATCAGGGATAATCAGCCCCAGCATTTT
>NA|TRBV29-1|NA|TRBJ1-2
CSVRREEGYTF
TGCAGCGTTCGGCGGGAGGAAGGCTACACCTTC
>NA|TRBV28|NA|TRBJ2-7
CASSPYRVSSYEQYF
TGTGCCAGCAGTCCATACAGGGTGTCCTCCTACGAGCAGTACTTC
>TRBD1|TRBV28|NA|TRBJ1-2
CATGVQGSTGYTF
TGTGCCACCGGAGTACAGGGGAGTACTGGCTACACCTTC
>NA|TRBV30|NA|TRBJ1-5
CAWQAGVRQPQHF
TGTGCCTGGCAGGCAGGGGTTAGGCAGCCCCAGCATTTT
>NA|TRBV5-1|NA|TRBJ2-3
CASVWGTSTDTQYF
TGCGCCAGCGTCTGGGGCACTAGCACAGATACGCAGTATTTT
>TRBD2|TRBV30|NA|TRBJ2-7
CAWRTTGGRAPYEQYF
TGTGCCTGGAGGACGACCGGCGGGAGGGCCCCCTACGAGCAGTACTTC
>TRBD2|TRBV5-1|few|TRBJ2-4
CASSFAGENIQYF
TGCGCCAGCAGCTTCGCGGGGGAAAACATTCAGTACTTC
>TRBD1|TRBV4-2|NA|TRBJ1-2
CASSQGKGGGYTF
TGTGCCAGCAGCCAAGGGAAAGGGGGCGGCTACACCTTC
>NA|TRBV2|NA|TRBJ2-3
CASSDRGTQYF
TGTGCCAGCAGTGACCGGGGCACGCAGTATTTT
>TRBD2|TRBV27|NA|TRBJ2-2
CASSFRTSGDTGELFF
TGTGCCAGCAGTTTTCGGACTAGCGGGGACACCGGGGAGCTGTTTTTT
>NA|TRBV25-1|few|TRBJ2-1
CASSDPIKGSQLGRQFF
TGTGCCAGCAGTGACCCTATAAAGGGGTCACAATTGGGACGGCAGTTCTTC
>NA|TRBV9|few|TRBJ2-5
CASSVVGQETQYF
TGTGCCAGCAGCGTAGTGGGACAAGAGACCCAGTACTTC
>NA|TRBV7-9|NA|TRBJ2-7
CASSLVREPYEQYF
TGTGCCAGCAGCTTAGTTCGGGAACCTTACGAGCAGTACTTC
>TRBD1|TRBV29-1|NA|TRBJ2-3
CSVGTVADTQYF
TGCAGCGTAGGGACAGTCGCAGATACGCAGTATTTT
>TRBD1|TRBV30|NA|TRBJ1-1
CAWSATKTGTANTEAFF
TGTGCCTGGAGTGCGACTAAAACCGGGACAGCGAACACTGAAGCTTTCTTT
>TRBD1|TRBV15|NA|TRBJ2-1
CATSRGYRGQRNEQFF
TGTGCCACCAGCAGAGGATACAGGGGGCAAAGGAATGAGCAGTTCTTC
>NA|TRBV29-1|few|TRBJ2-5
CSVEQGRRETQYF
TGCAGCGTTGAGCAGGGACGGAGGGAGACCCAGTACTTC
>NA|TRBV23-1|NA|TRBJ2-7
CASREGQHTYEQYF
TGCGCCAGCAGGGAGGGACAACACACCTACGAGCAGTACTTC
>NA|TRBV7-2|few|TRBJ2-5
CASSRTGTRDGLQYF
TGTGCCAGCAGCCGTACCGGGACAAGAGACGGACTCCAGTACTTC
>TRBD2|TRBV10-3|NA|TRBJ2-5
CATTGGDQETQYF
TGTGCCACCACCGGGGGGGACCAAGAGACCCAGTACTTC
>TRBD1|TRBV30|few|TRBJ1-4
CAWNRGRREKLFF
TGTGCCTGGAACAGGGGGCGCCGGGAAAAACTGTTTTTT
>TRBD2|TRBV9|few|TRBJ2-1
CASSVIGLAGAEQFF
TGTGCCAGCAGCGTAATAGGTCTAGCGGGAGCTGAGCAGTTCTTC
>NA|TRBV5-1|NA|TRBJ2-1
CASSSESGLSLDEQFF
TGCGCCAGCAGCTCGGAAAGCGGTCTGTCGTTGGATGAGCAGTTCTTC
>NA|TRBV6-1|few|TRBJ1-2
CASSERTEGSTF
TGTGCCAGCAGTGAGCGCACCGAGGGCAGCACCTTC
>NA|TRBV5-6|NA|TRBJ1-2
CASSPGPYGYTF
TGTGCCAGCAGTCCCGGCCCGTATGGCTACACCTTC
>NA|TRBV27|NA|TRBJ2-7
CASSQGYEQYF
TGTGCCAGCAGTCAGGGCTACGAGCAGTACTTC
>TRBD2|TRBV10-3|few|TRBJ2-7
CAISVGLAVSYEQYF
TGTGCCATCAGTGTAGGACTAGCAGTTAGCTACGAGCAGTACTTC
>NA|TRBV5-4|NA|TRBJ1-2
CASSLDHYGYTF
TGTGCCAGCAGCTTGGACCACTATGGCTACACCTTC
>NA|TRBV29-1|few|TRBJ2-3
CSSSDGTDTQYF
TGCAGCTCCAGCGATGGCACAGATACGCAGTATTTT
>NA|TRBV14|NA|TRBJ2-5
CASSRQLEETQYF
TGTGCCAGCAGCCGACAGCTCGAAGAGACCCAGTACTTC
>NA|TRBV29-1|few|TRBJ1-4
CSVQGGQRLNEKLFF
TGCAGCGTTCAGGGCGGGCAGCGTCTTAATGAAAAACTGTTTTTT
>TRBD1|TRBV29-1|NA|TRBJ2-7
CSVVWDRAGEQYF
TGCAGCGTTGTGTGGGACAGGGCCGGAGAGCAGTACTTC
>NA|TRBV30|few|TRBJ2-2
CAWSTVQGNTGELFF
TGTGCCTGGAGTACGGTACAGGGAAACACCGGGGAGCTGTTTTTT
>NA|TRBV7-9|few|TRBJ2-7
CASSRGDRAYEQYF
TGTGCCAGCAGCCGGGGGGACAGAGCCTACGAGCAGTACTTC
>NA|TRBV7-9|NA|TRBJ1-2
CASSFPDLRSYTF
TGTGCCAGCAGCTTTCCGGACCTCAGGAGCTACACCTTC
>TRBD2|TRBV7-2|NA|TRBJ2-1
CASSSGLAGWSSYNEQFF
TGTGCCAGCAGTTCCGGACTAGCGGGATGGAGCTCCTACAATGAGCAGTTCTTC
>NA|TRBV5-1|NA|TRBJ2-3
CASSRDSRTDTQYF
TGCGCCAGCAGTCGGGACTCTCGCACAGATACGCAGTATTTT
>NA|TRBV5-1|NA|TRBJ2-1
CASSLSGLSSYNEQFF
TGCGCCAGCAGCTTGAGCGGTTTGAGCTCCTACAATGAGCAGTTCTTC
>TRBD1|TRBV30|NA|TRBJ2-6
CAWNPDRVGANVLTF
TGTGCCTGGAATCCCGACAGGGTTGGGGCCAACGTCCTGACTTTC
>TRBD2|TRBV10-3|NA|TRBJ2-1
CAISQGLAVGEQFF
TGTGCCATCAGTCAGGGACTAGCGGTGGGTGAGCAGTTCTTC
>TRBD2|TRBV19|few|TRBJ2-7
CASSLGTIYEQYF
TGTGCCAGTAGTTTGGGGACTATCTACGAGCAGTACTTC
>NA|TRBV5-6|NA|TRBJ1-4
CASSSTAQANEKLFF
TGTGCCAGCAGCTCCACGGCACAGGCTAATGAAAAACTGTTTTTT
>TRBD2|TRBV4-1|few|TRBJ2-4
CASSQGLLSGRLENIQYF
TGCGCCAGCAGCCAAGGTTTACTGAGCGGGAGGTTGGAAAACATTCAGTACTTC
>NA|TRBV29-1|few|TRBJ2-7
CSVERGGNEQYF
TGCAGCGTTGAAAGGGGGGGCAACGAGCAGTACTTC